The clone carrying this TCR beta chain has only a few counts. Its antigen is not identified. MiXCR was run by TCRdb on the reads, yielding one entry per CDR3 protein. The table includes about 360,000 distinct CDR3 sequences, approximately 18% detected once. The entry originates in a study of T cell repertoires in cytomegalovirus infection. Study overall: Based on public TCR beta signatures, there were indications of CMV infection and of a matching HLA type.

CDR1 and CDR2 from the germline V gene are SQVTM and ANQGSEA. The CDR3 has 13 amino acids. Trimming cost V 3 bases and J 0 bases, with 7 bases left between them. Findings and caveats of the study: Summed frequency of public TCR beta families distinguished CMV carriers with the relevant HLA. Dominating the ex vivo response were TCR beta clonotypes that were CMV-specific and HLA-C-restricted.

This rearrangement joins TRBV29-1 to TRBJ2-3, with D possibly TRBD2 on 5 matching bases. The sample consisted of PBMCs. This sequence was found in a human donor in good health (CMV status not recorded). Some clones in this sample may be carry-over from other donors' samples. This CDR3 is CSVDTGSTDTQYF. DNA for the CDR3: TGCAGCGTTGACACGGGGAGCACAGATACGCAGTATTTT.